This T cell receptor (beta chain) is drawn from a study of cytotoxic CD8 clonotypes in ibrutinib-treated CLL. Study context: A median roughly 11 months of treatment, range 6 to 36, preceded the collection of response samples.

Profiled with immunoSEQ multiplex PCR; TCRdb holds only in-frame clones, not every one. The table has some 300,000 clones, more than 65% seen once. Looked up from germline, CDR1 is SQVTM and CDR2 is ANQGSEA. Between the trimmed V and J ends, which lost 6 bases and 1 base, there was a span of 9 bases. This CDR3 has 12 amino acids. The chain combines TRBV29-1 with TRBJ1-1; tentative D call: TRBD1 (6 bases). The sequencing here drew on PBMCs, taken before ibrutinib treatment. The receptor was isolated from a human donor with chronic lymphocytic leukemia. CDR3 sequence reads: CSVPGQNTEAFF. CDR3 DNA sequence: TGCAGCGTGCCGGGACAGAACACTGAAGCTTTCTTT.